Reported below is one T cell receptor beta chain. Its specificity is unknown. This entry is derived from a study of T cell responses to AZD1222 COVID-19 vaccine. Second-dose timings of about 4 or about 12 weeks were pooled. Produced via immunoSEQ multiplex PCR; TCRdb's table is partial and in-frame only. The sample lists fewer than 100,000 clones; approximately 88% were seen once. The study's findings and limits: The number of AZD1222 recipients seropositive at baseline was only five or six. Two AZD1222 administrations were followed by greater Spike-specific TCR breadth and depth. Spike-wide vaccine-associated CD4 TCRs dominated at 160-218 and 743-854.

This CDR3 is built from 12 residues. Trimming took off 6 bases at V and 8 bases at J, with 11 bases between the two ends. V is TRBV12-3 or TRBV12-4 and J is TRBJ2-4; no reliable D call. The sequencing here drew on peripheral blood, taken 28 days after the second AZD1222 dose. The clonotype originates from an adult who received the AZD1222 COVID-19 vaccine. The CDR3, as DNA: TGTGCCAGCAGCCCCGACTCCGACATTCAGTACTTC. Its protein product is CASSPDSDIQYF.